A single sample gave rise to the 21 T cell receptor beta chains below, sequenced in a study of cytomegalovirus exposure and HLA in healthy donors. The study ran its PCR with 60 Vbeta and 13 Jbeta primers. The protocol was immunoSEQ multiplex PCR, while the TCRdb copy is restricted to in-frame clones and leaves out a portion. This repertoire shows under 200,000 clones, 70% to 90% found once; its top ten account for approximately 2.1%. The sequenced material came from PBMCs. These receptors all stem from a woman aged 45-65 years in good health and CMV-seronegative.

The V and J genes are TRBV11-2 and TRBJ2-7, with D possibly matching TRBD1 (5 bases). From germline, CDR1 is SGHAT and CDR2 FQNNGV. The ends were cut back, 4 bases at V and 6 bases at J, with 16 bases in the middle. The CDR3 runs 14 residues. The chain's CDR3 is CASSSLQGAGEQYF. The CDR3 nucleotides are TGTGCCAGCAGCTCCCTTCAAGGGGCCGGCGAGCAGTACTTC.

V is TRBV28 and J is TRBJ2-2; 9 nucleotides align to TRBD1. The CDR3 length is 15 residues. J gave up 5 bases and V 6 bases, and 7 bases lay outside the gene matches. In germline, CDR1 is MDHEN, CDR2 SYDVKM. The CDR3 DNA follows: TGTGCCAGCAGGCCCTCCGGGACAGGGACCGGGGAGCTGTTTTTT. This codes for CASRPSGTGTGELFF.

The rearrangement uses TRBV6-1 and TRBJ2-3, with TRBD2 as a possible D gene (6 bases). From germline, CDR1 is MNHNS and CDR2 SASEGT. Between the trimmed V and J ends, which lost 2 bases and 1 base, there was a span of 13 bases. This CDR3 region has 16 residues. CDR3 bases: TGTGCCAGCAGTGAATGGGGGGTAGTCCGCACAGATACGCAGTATTTT. Protein: CASSEWGVVRTDTQYF.

The gene calls are TRBV7-9 and TRBJ1-3, with 9 bases identical to TRBD1. Germline-derived CDR1 and CDR2 are SEHNR and FQNEAQ (reference sequence). Trimming at V came to 3 bases and at J to 5 bases, leaving 11 bases not matched to a gene. The CDR3 totals 17 residues. In nucleotides, the CDR3 is TGTGCCAGCAGCTTGGTGCCGGGACAGGGATTTCGAAACACCATATATTTT. Translating gives CASSLVPGQGFRNTIYF.

V usage is TRBV19 and J usage is TRBJ1-5; 7 bases map to TRBD1. Germline lookup yields CDR1 LNHDA and CDR2 SQIVND (reference sequence). The CDR3 has 15 residues. V trimming: 9 bases; J trimming: 1 base; junction bases outside the gene matches: 9. CDR3 nucleotide sequence: TGTGCCAGCTACCCCGGGACAGCCAGCAATCAGCCCCAGCATTTT. Its translation is CASYPGTASNQPQHF.

The V and J genes are TRBV6-5 and TRBJ1-5; D remains unclear. The CDR3 covers 13 residues. The V gene's germline CDR1 is MNHEY and CDR2 SVGAGI. V was trimmed by 7 bases and J by 0 bases, leaving 7 bases between them. The CDR3 DNA reads TGTGCCAGCAAGAGGGATAGCAATCAGCCCCAGCATTTT. Translating gives CASKRDSNQPQHF.

This chain uses TRBV15 with TRBJ1-5; weak D call: TRBD1 (6 bases). The CDR3 is 19 amino acids. Germline V gene sequence: CDR1 LNHNV, CDR2 YYDKDF (reference sequence). The V gene lost 1 base and the J gene lost 0 bases, with 19 bases spanning the gap. The CDR3 spells CATSRVLGRGAYSNQPQHF. In DNA form, the CDR3 reads TGTGCCACCAGCAGAGTTCTCGGCAGGGGAGCATATAGCAATCAGCCCCAGCATTTT.

The chain combines TRBV9 with TRBJ2-7, with 8 nucleotides matching TRBD1. This CDR3 spans 16 amino acids. Germline CDR1 is SGDLS and CDR2 is YYNGEE. V shed 0 bases, J shed 0 bases, and the junction held 5 bases outside the gene matches. The CDR3 DNA reads as TGTGCCAGCAGCGTAGACCCGGGGACAGGCTCCTACGAGCAGTACTTC. Its protein product is CASSVDPGTGSYEQYF.

This clone came up once. The chain joins TRBV15 to TRBJ2-7; TRBD1 matches at 8 bases. CDR1 is LNHNV and CDR2 is YYDKDF in the germline V gene (reference sequence). This CDR3 is 14 amino acids long. The ends lost 3 bases at V and 3 bases at J; junction bases unmatched: 4. The CDR3 protein is CATSRAGGYYEQYF. CDR3 sequence (DNA): TGTGCCACCAGCAGGGCAGGGGGCTACTACGAGCAGTACTTC.

Concerning this clone: One junction end does not reproduce the germline sequence, and a read error may be involved. The rearrangement joins TRBV20-1 to TRBJ2-4; D gene ambiguous. CDR1 is DFQATT and CDR2 is SNEGSKA in the germline V gene (reference sequence). The CDR3 length is 11 residues. The CDR3 nucleotides read TGTACCGGAGAATCCAAAAACATTCAGTACTTC. It is translated as CTGESKNIQYF.

The chain carries TRBV28 and TRBJ1-4; 10 positions match TRBD1. The CDR3 is 17 residues long. V was pared by 6 bases and J by 10 bases, with 17 bases of the junction left unmatched. Germline CDR1 is MDHEN and CDR2 is SYDVKM. CDR3 protein: CASRSGTGAISVLKLFF. The CDR3 nucleotides read TGTGCCAGCAGATCCGGGACAGGGGCGATCTCAGTGCTAAAACTGTTTTTT.

V usage is TRBV7-2 and J usage is TRBJ1-2; a possible D gene is TRBD1 (5 bases). Looked up from germline, CDR1 is SGHTA and CDR2 is FQGNSA. The V end lost 3 bases, the J end lost 8 bases, and 13 bases lay between the germline ends. The CDR3 has 13 residues. CDR3 DNA sequence: TGTGCCAGCAGCTTGGCGGGGACGGGCGGCTACACCTTC. It is translated as CASSLAGTGGYTF.

This chain uses TRBV29-1 with TRBJ2-5, with D possibly matching TRBD1 (6 bases). This CDR3 spans 16 amino acids. Trimming removed 0 bases from V and 0 bases from J, with 14 bases in between. CDR1 is SQVTM, CDR2 ANQGSEA, per germline. CDR3 DNA sequence: TGCAGCGTTGAAGATTTCACAGGGTACTACCAAGAGACCCAGTACTTC. This sequence encodes CSVEDFTGYYQETQYF.

V is TRBV14 and J is TRBJ2-2; 10 bases align to TRBD2. Germline CDR1 is SGHDN and CDR2 is FVKESK. With V trimmed by 8 bases and J by 4 bases, 10 bases remained unmatched. CDR3 length: 16 residues. The CDR3 DNA follows: TGTGCCAGCTTGGGGAGCGGGAGGGGGGGCACCGGGGAGCTGTTTTTT. Encoded protein: CASLGSGRGGTGELFF.

The V call is TRBV28, the J call TRBJ1-5; 8 bases agree with TRBD1. The CDR3 is 16 residues long. Looked up from germline, CDR1 is MDHEN and CDR2 is SYDVKM. The junction had 12 bases not matched to a gene; V was cut back by 4 bases and J by 7 bases. The CDR3 protein is CASSSSTTGAGQPQHF. For the CDR3, the DNA is TGTGCCAGCAGTTCGTCGACGACAGGGGCGGGACAGCCCCAGCATTTT.

J is TRBJ2-5 and V is TRBV7-9, with D tentatively TRBD1 (5 bases). Looked up from germline, CDR1 is SEHNR and CDR2 is FQNEAQ (reference sequence). Trimming took 2 bases from V and 2 from J, leaving 12 bases between them. The length of the CDR3 is 15 residues. In DNA, the CDR3 is TGTGCCAGCAGCTTATCAGGTTCAGGGCAAGAGACCCAGTACTTC. Translated: CASSLSGSGQETQYF. The full variable domain, in which reference TRBV7-9 and TRBJ2-5 provide the parts outside the CDR3, is DTGVSQNPRHKITKRGQNVTFRCDPISEHNRLYWYRQTLGQGPEFLTYFQNEAQLEKSRLLSDRFSAERPKGSFSTLEIQRTEQGDSAMYLCASSLSGSGQETQYFGPGTRLLVL.

This clone is a singleton in its sample. This chain connects TRBV19 to TRBJ2-7; TRBD2 might be the D (5 bases). Trimming pared 7 bases from V and 0 bases from J, leaving 13 bases between. Germline V gene sequence: CDR1 LNHDA, CDR2 SQIVND (reference sequence). This CDR3 contains 14 residues. DNA of the CDR3: TGTGCCAGTATGTCCCCGGGGAACTCCTACGAGCAGTACTTC. Protein: CASMSPGNSYEQYF.

The CDR3 sequence is CASTFIAGISYEQYF. In DNA form, the CDR3 reads TGCGCCAGCACCTTTATAGCGGGAATCTCTTACGAGCAGTACTTC. This chain uses TRBV5-1 with TRBJ2-5; 8 nucleotides align to TRBD2. The DNA end favors TRBJ2-7, so the J call may be wrong. The CDR3 sequence is 15 residues long. In germline, CDR1 is SGHRS, CDR2 YFSETQ.

This clone has just one count. The CDR3 DNA follows: TGTGCCAGTAGTAATATTTACGGGAGATCCGGGGAGCTGTTTTTT. It specifies CASSNIYGRSGELFF. V is TRBV19 and J is TRBJ2-2, with a weak D call TRBD2 (6 bases). V was cut by 4 bases and J by 6 bases, with 15 bases left in between. This CDR3 has 15 residues. Looked up from germline, CDR1 is LNHDA and CDR2 is SQIVND (reference sequence).

This chain links TRBV28 with TRBJ1-1; 11 bases map to TRBD1. V gave up 6 bases and J gave up 4 bases; unmatched junction bases: 4. CDR1 is MDHEN, CDR2 SYDVKM, per germline. The CDR3 has 14 amino acids. CDR3 sequence reads: CASSVGQGGTEAFF. The DNA for the CDR3 is TGTGCCAGCAGCGTGGGACAGGGGGGCACTGAAGCTTTCTTT.

V and J are TRBV6-6 and TRBJ1-4; a possible D gene is TRBD1 (6 bases). CDR3 length: 16 residues. V lost 2 bases to trimming and J lost 1 base, with 11 bases between them. CDR1 and CDR2 (germline): MNHNY, SVGAGI (reference sequence). The chain's CDR3 is CASSYGFRGTNEKLFF. In nucleotides, the CDR3 is TGTGCCAGCAGTTACGGTTTCAGGGGAACTAATGAAAAACTGTTTTTT.